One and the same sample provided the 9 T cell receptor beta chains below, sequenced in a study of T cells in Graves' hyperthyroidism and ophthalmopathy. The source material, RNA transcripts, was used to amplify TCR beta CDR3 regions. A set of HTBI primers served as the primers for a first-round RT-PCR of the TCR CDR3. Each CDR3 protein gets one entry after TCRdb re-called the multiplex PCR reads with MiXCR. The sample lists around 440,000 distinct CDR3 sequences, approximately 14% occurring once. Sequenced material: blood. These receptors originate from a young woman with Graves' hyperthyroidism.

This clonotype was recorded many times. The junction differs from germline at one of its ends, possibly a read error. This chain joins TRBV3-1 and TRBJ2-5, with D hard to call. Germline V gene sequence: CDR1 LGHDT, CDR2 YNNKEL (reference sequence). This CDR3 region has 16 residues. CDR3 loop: CASSQEYRPGRETQYF. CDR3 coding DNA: TGTGCCAGCAGTCAAGAGTACAGACCGGGCAGGGAGACCCAGTACTTC.

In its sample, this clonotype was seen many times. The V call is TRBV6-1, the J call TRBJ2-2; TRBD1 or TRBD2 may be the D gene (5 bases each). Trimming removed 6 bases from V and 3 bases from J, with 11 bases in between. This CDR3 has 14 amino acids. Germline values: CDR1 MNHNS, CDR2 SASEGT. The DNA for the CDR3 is TGTGCCAGCAGAGAGTTGGGGGACACCGGGGAGCTGTTTTTT. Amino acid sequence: CASRELGDTGELFF.

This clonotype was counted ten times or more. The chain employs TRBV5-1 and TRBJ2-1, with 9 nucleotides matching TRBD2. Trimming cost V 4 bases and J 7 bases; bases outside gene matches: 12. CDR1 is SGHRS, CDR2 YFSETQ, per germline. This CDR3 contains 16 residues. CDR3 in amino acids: CASSPLGAGGPNEQFF. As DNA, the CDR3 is TGCGCCAGCAGCCCCCTGGGGGCGGGGGGGCCGAATGAGCAGTTCTTC.

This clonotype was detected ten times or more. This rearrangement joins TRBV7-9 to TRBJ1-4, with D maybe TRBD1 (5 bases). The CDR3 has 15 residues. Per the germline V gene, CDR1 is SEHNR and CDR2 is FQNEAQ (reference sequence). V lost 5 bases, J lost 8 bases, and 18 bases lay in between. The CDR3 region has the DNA TGTGCCAGCAGCCCCCCGTTCAGGGTGGACGAAAAACTGTTTTTT. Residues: CASSPPFRVDEKLFF.

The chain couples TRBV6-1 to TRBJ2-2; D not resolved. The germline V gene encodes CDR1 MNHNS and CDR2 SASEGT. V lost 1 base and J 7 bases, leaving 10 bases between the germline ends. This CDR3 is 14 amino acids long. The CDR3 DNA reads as TGTGCCAGCAGTGAAGGTCCCGGCCTCGGGGAGCTGTTTTTT. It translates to CASSEGPGLGELFF.

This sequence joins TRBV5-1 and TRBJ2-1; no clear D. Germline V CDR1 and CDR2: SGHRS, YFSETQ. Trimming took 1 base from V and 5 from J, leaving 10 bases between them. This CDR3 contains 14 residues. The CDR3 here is CASSLNLLNNEQFF. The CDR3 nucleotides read TGCGCCAGCAGCTTGAACCTATTAAACAATGAGCAGTTCTTC.

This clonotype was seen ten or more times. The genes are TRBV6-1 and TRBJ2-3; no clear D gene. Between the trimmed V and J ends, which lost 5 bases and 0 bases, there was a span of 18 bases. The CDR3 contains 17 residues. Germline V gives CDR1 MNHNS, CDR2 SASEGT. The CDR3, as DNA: TGTGCCAGCAGTCTCGCCCCCCAAAAGATCAGCACAGATACGCAGTATTTT. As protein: CASSLAPQKISTDTQYF.

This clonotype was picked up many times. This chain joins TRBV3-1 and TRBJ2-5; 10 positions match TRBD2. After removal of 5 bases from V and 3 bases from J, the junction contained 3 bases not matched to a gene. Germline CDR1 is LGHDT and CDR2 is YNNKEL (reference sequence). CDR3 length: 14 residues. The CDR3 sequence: CASSRTSGKETQYF. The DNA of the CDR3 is TGTGCCAGCAGCAGGACTAGCGGTAAAGAGACCCAGTACTTC.

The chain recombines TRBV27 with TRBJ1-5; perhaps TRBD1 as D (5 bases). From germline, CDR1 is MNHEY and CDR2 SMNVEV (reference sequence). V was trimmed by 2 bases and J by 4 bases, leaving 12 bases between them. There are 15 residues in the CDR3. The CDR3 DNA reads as TGTGCCAGCAGTTTAATTGCAGGGCGGAATCAGCCCCAGCATTTT. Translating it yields CASSLIAGRNQPQHF.